These T cell receptor beta chains were read from a single sample in a study of cytomegalovirus exposure and HLA in healthy donors. Profiling relied on immunoSEQ multiplex PCR, and the TCRdb table lists in-frame clones only, not all of them. In all, the sample yields tens of thousands of clones. Sequenced input: PBMCs. The origin of the receptors is a man aged 35 to 55 in good health and CMV-seronegative. CDR3s include the opening cysteine and the closing phenylalanine or tryptophan. The order of the fields is V gene, D gene, J gene, CDR3 DNA, CDR3 protein. The D gene is left open where the match is weak.

V: TRBV7-9
D: .
J: TRBJ2-2
DNA: TGTGCCAGCAGCTTGTATAGGAGCGGGGAGCTGTTTTTT
CDR3: CASSLYRSGELFF

V: TRBV10-2
D: .
J: TRBJ2-7
DNA: TGCGCCAGCAGTGACCAGGGGCTTTACGAGCAGTACTTC
CDR3: CASSDQGLYEQYF

V: TRBV9
D: TRBD2
J: TRBJ2-5
DNA: TGTGCCAGCAGCCAGGGGACTAGCGGGCAGACCCAGTACTTC
CDR3: CASSQGTSGQTQYF

V: TRBV5-6
D: .
J: TRBJ2-1
DNA: TGTGCCAGCAGCTTGGGGACAGCCATCTCCTACAATGAGCAGTTCTTC
CDR3: CASSLGTAISYNEQFF

V: TRBV6-5
D: TRBD1
J: TRBJ1-2
DNA: TGTGCCAGCAGTACAGGGGAAGTCGATGGCTACACCTTC
CDR3: CASSTGEVDGYTF

V: TRBV7-9
D: TRBD2
J: TRBJ2-3
DNA: TGTGCCAGCAGCTTAGGTCCGGTAGCGGGGGACACAGATACGCAGTATTTT
CDR3: CASSLGPVAGDTDTQYF

V: TRBV6-1
D: TRBD1
J: TRBJ2-1
DNA: TGTGCCAGCAGTGATCACCACTGGACAGGGTGGGAGCAGTTCTTC
CDR3: CASSDHHWTGWEQFF

V: TRBV27
D: TRBD2
J: TRBJ2-5
DNA: TGTGCCAGCAGTTTAGGGCGGGGGGGCCCGTCAGAGACCCAGTACTTC
CDR3: CASSLGRGGPSETQYF

V: TRBV9
D: .
J: TRBJ1-1
DNA: TGTGCCAGCAGTGAGGGGGGGGTTACTGAAGCTTTCTTT
CDR3: CASSEGGVTEAFF

V: TRBV2
D: .
J: TRBJ1-5
DNA: TGTGCCAGCAGTGAATTAAGACAGGGCAATCAGCCCCAGCATTTT
CDR3: CASSELRQGNQPQHF

V: TRBV7-2
D: .
J: TRBJ1-5
DNA: TGTGCCAGCAGCGCGGACAGTGGCAATCAGCCCCAGCATTTT
CDR3: CASSADSGNQPQHF

V: TRBV7-7
D: TRBD1
J: TRBJ2-2
DNA: TGTGCTAGCAGCTTAGAGGGGACAGTTAACACCGGGGAGCTGTTTTTT
CDR3: CASSLEGTVNTGELFF

V: TRBV6-1
D: .
J: TRBJ1-5
DNA: TGTGCCAGCAGTGTACAGGGAATTGATCAGCCCCAGCATTTT
CDR3: CASSVQGIDQPQHF

V: TRBV2
D: .
J: TRBJ2-1
DNA: TGTGCCAGCATGGGCGGGACGAGCTCCTACAATGAGCAGTTCTTC
CDR3: CASMGGTSSYNEQFF

V: TRBV7-9
D: TRBD1
J: TRBJ2-1
DNA: TGTGCCAGCAGCTCCCAAGACAGGGGGCGGCACAATGAGCAGTTCTTC
CDR3: CASSSQDRGRHNEQFF

V: TRBV5-1
D: TRBD1
J: TRBJ2-7
DNA: TGCGCCAGCAGATGGGACAGTCGGGCCGAGCAGTACTTC
CDR3: CASRWDSRAEQYF

V: TRBV6-6
D: TRBD2
J: TRBJ2-1
DNA: TGTGCCAGCAGCCCCCTCACTAGCGCGAGCTACAATGAGCAGTTCTTC
CDR3: CASSPLTSASYNEQFF

V: TRBV6-1
D: TRBD1
J: TRBJ2-7
DNA: TGTGCCAGCTCGACAGGGGAATATAGTTCCTACGAGCAGTACTTC
CDR3: CASSTGEYSSYEQYF

V: TRBV4-1
D: TRBD2
J: TRBJ2-7
DNA: TGCGCCAGCAGCCAAGTACCGGGGGGGCTTTGGGAGCAGTACTTC
CDR3: CASSQVPGGLWEQYF

V: TRBV15
D: .
J: TRBJ1-1
DNA: TGTGCCACCAGCAGCCCTGCGGGGAACACTGAAGCTTTCTTT
CDR3: CATSSPAGNTEAFF

V: TRBV5-6
D: .
J: TRBJ2-1
DNA: TGTGCCAGCAGCTTGCTGGCTGAGCAGTTCTTC
CDR3: CASSLLAEQFF

V: TRBV7-9
D: .
J: TRBJ1-1
DNA: TGTGCCAGCAGCTTAGAGAGCACTGAAGCTTTCTTT
CDR3: CASSLESTEAFF

V: TRBV11-2
D: TRBD1
J: TRBJ1-1
DNA: TGTGCCAGCAGCTTAGGTACAGGGGGTCGGACTGAAGCTTTCTTT
CDR3: CASSLGTGGRTEAFF

V: TRBV9
D: .
J: TRBJ1-3
DNA: TGTGCCAGCAGCCCCCAGAGGAACACCATATATTTT
CDR3: CASSPQRNTIYF